This TCR beta chain stems from a study of T cells after yellow fever vaccination. Study observations and caveats: At approximately 96% for CD4 and over 80% for CD8, most primary-vaccination clones showed up again after the booster. Contaminants from the bulk population, in the form of abundant clonotypes, could be found in FACS-sorted repertoires.

Trimming removed 3 bases from V and 6 bases from J, with 13 bases in between. Germline lookup yields CDR1 SGHTA and CDR2 FQGNSA. The CDR3 contains 14 residues. With respect to this clonotype: Antigen unknown.

TCRdb analysed the 5' RACE reads with MiXCR anew, one entry per CDR3 protein. The sample has about 360,000 distinct CDR3 sequences; 6.2% are singletons. This clonotype originated in a man aged 25 to 40 who received the YFV17D yellow fever vaccine. The input for sequencing was PBMCs, taken 5 days after the yellow fever booster vaccination. The chain joins TRBV7-2 to TRBJ2-3; possible D gene TRBD2, 6 bases. The chain's CDR3 is CASSFWAGTDTQYF. Here the CDR3 DNA reads TGTGCCAGCAGCTTTTGGGCGGGAACGGATACGCAGTATTTT.